The clone carrying this T cell receptor (beta chain) was seen a few times. The antigen is undetermined. This entry is derived from a study of T cells in Graves' hyperthyroidism and ophthalmopathy. The study, taken as a whole, reports: Most thyroid clonotypes that were expanded above 0.001 also turned up in blood.

RNA transcripts were the template for amplifying TCR beta CDR3 regions. An initial round of RT-PCR targeting the TCR CDR3 relied on the HTBI primer set. Each CDR3 protein is one row after TCRdb ran MiXCR on the multiplex PCR reads. Here the sample spans 350,000 to 450,000 distinct CDR3 sequences, more than 13% being singletons. Trimming removed 0 bases from V and 2 bases from J; junction bases left unmatched: 15. The germline V gene encodes CDR1 MNHEY and CDR2 SVGAGI. This CDR3 region has 21 residues. Researchers barred patients who had uncontrolled infection, other autoimmune disease, pregnancy or lactation.

The source of this sequence is a man over 45 with Graves' ophthalmopathy. The rearrangement joins TRBV6-5 to TRBJ1-3; 11 bases match TRBD1. Sequencing was carried out using blood. CDR3: CASSYSPPGTGGKIAGNTIYF. The CDR3 region has the DNA TGTGCCAGCAGTTACTCTCCTCCTGGGACAGGGGGGAAAATTGCTGGAAACACCATATATTTT.